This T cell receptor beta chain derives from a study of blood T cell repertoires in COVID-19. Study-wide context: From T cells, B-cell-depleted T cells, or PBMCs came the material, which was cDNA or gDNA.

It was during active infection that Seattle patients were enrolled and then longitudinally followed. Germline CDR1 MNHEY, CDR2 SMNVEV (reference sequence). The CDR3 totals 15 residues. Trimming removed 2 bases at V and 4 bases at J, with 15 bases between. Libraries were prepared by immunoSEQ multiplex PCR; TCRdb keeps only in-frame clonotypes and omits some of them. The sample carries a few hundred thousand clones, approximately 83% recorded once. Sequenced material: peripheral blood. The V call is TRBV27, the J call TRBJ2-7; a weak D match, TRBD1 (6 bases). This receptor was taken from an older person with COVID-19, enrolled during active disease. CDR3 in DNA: TGTGCCAGCAGTTTAGGGGGCTGGGGGCATTACGAGCAGTACTTC. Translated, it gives CASSLGGWGHYEQYF.